The present entry profiles one T cell receptor beta chain with its context. Its cognate antigen is unknown. The protocol was immunoSEQ multiplex PCR, while the TCRdb copy is restricted to in-frame clones and leaves out a portion. The data contain 1.5 million to 1.9 million clones, roughly 98% of them singletons. CD4+ cells underwent separation, giving CD45RA+ naive and CD45RA-negative memory subsets. This record belongs to a study of shared clonotypes between healthy human individuals. Study at large: Per donor, CD8 memory used one plate, CD8 naive used two, CD4 memory used three and CD4 naive used three.

CDR1 is SGDLS and CDR2 is YYNGEE in the germline V gene. This CDR3 comprises 13 residues. The V gene lost 4 bases and the J gene lost 5 bases, with 10 bases spanning the gap. Study findings and constraints: Genetic and exposure-history diversity was limited by the small donor number. The authors sampled blood alone, and tissue repertoires likely differ.

The chain joins TRBV9 to TRBJ2-1, with TRBD2 as a possible D gene (5 bases). Sequencing was performed on naive CD4+ T cells sorted from blood. Subset given: CD45RA+ positively selected. The receptor comes from a man aged 25 to 40 in good health. The CDR3 sequence: CASSKRADNEQFF. The CDR3 DNA is TGTGCCAGCAGCAAACGAGCGGACAATGAGCAGTTCTTC.